Listed here are 27 T cell receptor beta chains from one sample, sequenced in a study of blood T cell repertoires in COVID-19. Data came from immunoSEQ multiplex PCR; TCRdb stores just in-frame clones and leaves some out. This sample has 250,000 to 350,000 clones; 91% occur once, and the top ten carry around 2%. The specimen was peripheral blood. Source of these receptors: a young woman with COVID-19, enrolled during active disease.

The chain is built from TRBV11-3 and TRBJ1-5, with 12 bases identical to TRBD1. Trimming at V came to 2 bases and at J to 7 bases, leaving 6 bases not matched to a gene. This CDR3 region has 16 residues. Germline assignment: CDR1 SGHNT and CDR2 YENEEA. The CDR3, as DNA: TGTGCCAGCAGCTTACGGGACAGGGGGCAACGGCAGCCCCAGCATTTT. Protein: CASSLRDRGQRQPQHF.

The chain is built from TRBV18 and TRBJ2-2; possible D gene TRBD1, 6 bases. Trimming pared 3 bases from V and 4 bases from J, leaving 6 bases between. The CDR3 length is 13 residues. Germline CDR1 and CDR2: KGHSH and LQKENI. DNA of the CDR3: TGTGCCAGCTCACCCAGGGGCACCGGGGAGCTGTTTTTT. Translation: CASSPRGTGELFF.

This rearrangement joins TRBV5-4 to TRBJ1-2; 9 bases fit TRBD1. V was pared by 3 bases and J by 4 bases, with 7 bases of the junction left unmatched. The CDR3 sequence is 15 residues long. Germline CDR1 is SGHNT and CDR2 is YYREEE (reference sequence). CDR3 sequence: CASSSTGQGIYGYTF. The CDR3 bases are TGTGCCAGCAGCTCCACGGGACAGGGAATCTATGGCTACACCTTC.

The rearrangement uses TRBV28 and TRBJ2-5; 10 bases are a match to TRBD2. The germline CDR1 and CDR2 sequences are MDHEN and SYDVKM. The J segment lost 7 bases and the V segment lost 3 bases, leaving 8 bases of the junction unmatched. The length of the CDR3 is 15 residues. Written as DNA, the CDR3 is TGTGCCAGCAGTTTTAGGGCTAGCGGGAGTTTGACCCAGTACTTC. Amino acids: CASSFRASGSLTQYF.

The chain uses TRBV7-2 and TRBJ1-5, with 12 bases matching TRBD1. With V trimmed by 4 bases and J by 7 bases, 11 bases remained unmatched. Germline loops: CDR1 SGHTA, CDR2 FQGNSA. The length of the CDR3 is 17 residues. CDR3 sequence: CASSSGGTGGSGQPQHF. Written as DNA, the CDR3 is TGTGCCAGCAGCTCAGGGGGGACAGGGGGCTCGGGACAGCCCCAGCATTTT.

In its sample, this clone was seen a few times. The genes are TRBV19 and TRBJ2-1; the D is unclear. The germline V gene encodes CDR1 LNHDA and CDR2 SQIVND (reference sequence). The V end lost 5 bases, the J end lost 5 bases, and 16 bases lay between the germline ends. The CDR3 totals 15 residues. CDR3 nucleotide sequence: TGTGCCAGTAGTTCGCCCAGGCAATACGACAATGAGCAGTTCTTC. Its translation: CASSSPRQYDNEQFF.

The gene calls are TRBV3-1 (or the pseudogene TRBV3-2) and TRBJ2-5, with TRBD2 matching over 9 bases. In germline, CDR1 is LGHDT, CDR2 YNNKEL (reference sequence). The V segment lost 1 base and the J segment 4 bases; nucleotides outside the gene matches: 7. This CDR3 spans 16 amino acids. The CDR3: CASSQVGGRAGETQYF. In nucleotides, the CDR3 is TGTGCCAGCAGCCAAGTTGGCGGGAGGGCCGGAGAGACCCAGTACTTC.

This clone was found once. The CDR3 sequence is CARGRQGVYGYTF. DNA of the CDR3: TGTGCCAGGGGGAGACAGGGGGTCTATGGCTACACCTTC. The J gene is TRBJ1-2, the V gene TRBV2, with 9 positions matching TRBD1. The CDR3 is made up of 13 amino acids. V was pared by 9 bases and J by 4 bases, with 6 bases of the junction left unmatched. The V gene's germline CDR1 is SNHLY and CDR2 FYNNEI.

This clone has a single count. V is TRBV9 and J is TRBJ1-3; 9 positions agree with TRBD1. J lost 6 bases, V lost 4 bases, and 8 bases had no gene match. Germline CDR1 reads SGDLS; CDR2 reads YYNGEE. The CDR3 totals 15 residues. The CDR3 DNA sequence: TGTGCCAGCAGCCCGACAGGGGGGACGGTAAACACCATATATTTT. This codes for CASSPTGGTVNTIYF.

The rearrangement links TRBV5-1 to TRBJ1-1, with a weak D call TRBD1 (6 bases). The germline gives CDR1 SGHRS, CDR2 YFSETQ. The CDR3 runs 14 residues. Trimming took off 2 bases at V and 4 bases at J, with 12 bases between the two ends. The CDR3 nucleotides are TGCGCCAGCAGCTTCGGGGGGCAAGGCACTGAAGCTTTCTTT. Protein: CASSFGGQGTEAFF.

The chain employs TRBV27 and TRBJ1-1; 7 bases fit TRBD1. J gave up 5 bases and V 5 bases, and 14 bases lay outside the gene matches. The CDR3 loop spans 16 amino acids. Germline V lookup: CDR1 MNHEY, CDR2 SMNVEV (reference sequence). CDR3 amino acids: CASSPAVAGGRTEAFF. The DNA for the CDR3 is TGTGCCAGCAGTCCCGCGGTAGCAGGGGGTCGTACTGAAGCTTTCTTT.

The chain employs TRBV7-8 and TRBJ1-2, with 9 bases that match TRBD1. The germline CDR1 and CDR2 sequences are SGHVS and FQNEAQ. CDR3 length: 13 amino acids. Germline trimming cut 5 bases from V and 9 bases from J; bases unmatched to any gene: 7. The CDR3 sequence is CASSSAGQGSYTF. In DNA form, the CDR3 reads TGTGCCAGCAGCAGCGCCGGACAGGGGAGCTACACCTTC.

The chain couples TRBV11-2 to TRBJ2-1; 11 bases map to TRBD2. Germline CDR1 reads SGHAT; CDR2 reads FQNNGV. The CDR3 spans 15 residues. Trimming cost V 4 bases and J 7 bases; bases outside gene matches: 6. The chain's CDR3 is CASSSKGLAANEQFF. The CDR3 region has the DNA TGTGCCAGCAGCTCAAAGGGACTAGCGGCGAATGAGCAGTTCTTC.

J is TRBJ2-2 and V is TRBV30; TRBD2 aligns across 9 bases. Germline lookup yields CDR1 GTSNPN and CDR2 SVGIG (reference sequence). Trimming at V came to 2 bases and at J to 4 bases, leaving 5 bases not matched to a gene. The CDR3 is 15 residues long. CDR3 loop: CAWSLGGRATGELFF. CDR3 bases: TGTGCCTGGAGTCTGGGCGGGAGGGCCACCGGGGAGCTGTTTTTT.

The V gene is TRBV15, the J gene TRBJ2-7, with TRBD2 as a possible D gene (6 bases). Trimming removed 3 bases from V and 6 bases from J, with 18 bases in between. Germline CDR1 is LNHNV and CDR2 is YYDKDF (reference sequence). This CDR3 is 15 amino acids long. The DNA of the CDR3 is TGTGCCACCAGCAGCCCAGGGAGCGGGTCCGCCGAGCAGTACTTC. Amino acid sequence: CATSSPGSGSAEQYF.

The rearrangement links TRBV19 to TRBJ1-1; tentative D call: TRBD1 (5 bases). The CDR3 runs to 13 residues. Germline CDR1 and CDR2: LNHDA and SQIVND (reference sequence). V was cut by 6 bases and J by 3 bases, with 11 bases left in between. The chain's CDR3 is CASSGTRDTEAFF. The CDR3 region has the DNA TGTGCCAGTAGCGGGACTAGGGACACTGAAGCTTTCTTT. The full variable domain, its missing parts supplied by reference TRBV19 and TRBJ1-1, is DGGITQSPKYLFRKEGQNVTLSCEQNLNHDAMYWYRQDPGQGLRLIYYSQIVNDFQKGDIAEGYSVSREKKESFPLTVTSAQKNPTAFYLCASSGTRDTEAFFGQGTRLTVV.

The chain joins TRBV27 to TRBJ2-1, with 9 bases identical to TRBD1. The CDR3 is 16 amino acids. Germline trimming cut 5 bases from V and 1 base from J; bases unmatched to any gene: 6. The germline gives CDR1 MNHEY, CDR2 SMNVEV (reference sequence). Here the CDR3 reads CASSPYRGLSYNEQFF. In DNA, the CDR3 is TGTGCCAGCAGTCCTTACAGGGGGCTATCCTACAATGAGCAGTTCTTC.

This clone was detected only a few times. V is TRBV6-5 and J is TRBJ1-1; 8 bases are shared with TRBD1. Germline V gives CDR1 MNHEY, CDR2 SVGAGI. V lost 2 bases to trimming and J lost 9 bases; unmatched junction nucleotides: 14. This CDR3 comprises 16 residues. Written as DNA, the CDR3 is TGTGCCAGCAGTTACGACGGGGACAGGCGTCTCCTTAAAGCTTTCTTT. Translating gives CASSYDGDRRLLKAFF.

The count of this clone is one. The V gene is TRBV5-5, the J gene TRBJ1-2; TRBD1 agrees at 7 bases. Germline CDR1 and CDR2: SGHKS and YYEKEE (reference sequence). The CDR3 runs to 13 residues. V was pared by 4 bases and J by 3 bases, with 3 bases of the junction left unmatched. The CDR3 loop is CASSATGDYGYTF. CDR3 nucleotides: TGTGCCAGCAGCGCCACAGGGGACTATGGCTACACCTTC.

The CDR3 nucleotides are TGCGCCAGCAGCCAAGATTTGTCGGTGGGGAGCGATGAGCAGTTCTTC. The encoded protein is CASSQDLSVGSDEQFF. The rearrangement joins TRBV4-1 to TRBJ2-1; possibly TRBD2 for D (5 bases). Between the trimmed V and J ends, which lost 0 bases and 8 bases, there was a span of 17 bases. The CDR3 consists of 16 residues. Germline assignment: CDR1 MGHRA and CDR2 YSYEKL.

In this sample, this clone turned up once. This chain uses TRBV5-4 with TRBJ1-2; TRBD1 matches at 7 bases. The CDR3 length is 15 residues. J lost 6 bases, V lost 2 bases, and 10 bases had no gene match. CDR1 and CDR2 from the germline V gene are SGHNT and YYREEE (reference sequence). The CDR3 bases are TGTGCCAGCAGCTTAAGGGGGCCGCGTGGGCATGGCTACACCTTC. Translation gives CASSLRGPRGHGYTF.

CDR3 in DNA: TGTGCCAGCAGCCCCTCCCCTAACCAACCCCTCCACTTT. Protein sequence: CASSPSPNQPLHF. The J gene is TRBJ1-6, the V gene TRBV4-2; D not resolved. Germline lookup yields CDR1 LGHNA and CDR2 YNFKEQ. CDR3 length: 13 amino acids. V was shortened by 4 bases and J by 12 bases, with 13 bases between the two germline ends.

In DNA, the CDR3 is TGTGCCAGCAGTTTACGGGGGAGGGCCTTACTCAATAGCACAGATACGCAGTATTTT. This sequence encodes CASSLRGRALLNSTDTQYF. The chain links TRBV27 to TRBJ2-3, with TRBD2 matching over 7 bases. The V gene's germline CDR1 is MNHEY and CDR2 SMNVEV (reference sequence). The ends lost 2 bases at V and 0 bases at J; junction bases unmatched: 14. CDR3 size: 19 residues.

The chain is built from TRBV7-9 and TRBJ1-1, with TRBD1 matching 9 bases. CDR3 length equals 14 residues. V was pared by 5 bases and J by 7 bases, with 8 bases of the junction left unmatched. CDR1 and CDR2 (germline): SEHNR, FQNEAQ (reference sequence). CDR3 coding DNA: TGTGCCAGCAGCCCAAGACAGGGGGGCCTTGAAGCTTTCTTT. It encodes CASSPRQGGLEAFF.

This sequence joins TRBV10-1 and TRBJ1-1; a possible D gene is TRBD1 (6 bases). Per germline, CDR1 WNHNN and CDR2 SYGVQD (reference sequence). CDR3 length: 14 amino acids. Trimming removed 3 bases at V and 3 bases at J, with 11 bases between. Here the CDR3 reads CASSDGQSDTEAFF. The CDR3 DNA follows: TGCGCCAGCAGTGATGGACAGTCGGACACTGAAGCTTTCTTT.

This chain joins TRBV3-1 (or the pseudogene TRBV3-2) and TRBJ2-7, with 7 bases fitting TRBD2. Trimming cost V 0 bases and J 2 bases; bases outside gene matches: 4. The CDR3 is made up of 15 amino acids. CDR1 and CDR2 (germline): LGHDT, YNNKEL (reference sequence). The CDR3 protein is CASSQDLAAAYEQYF. As DNA, the CDR3 is TGTGCCAGCAGCCAAGACCTAGCGGCGGCCTACGAGCAGTACTTC.

The J gene is TRBJ1-3, the V gene TRBV5-4; 8 bases agree with TRBD1. The V segment lost 4 bases and the J segment 0 bases; nucleotides outside the gene matches: 6. The germline V gene has CDR1 SGHNT and CDR2 YYREEE (reference sequence). The CDR3 runs 16 residues. The chain's CDR3 is CASSGDRSFSGNTIYF. For the CDR3, the DNA is TGTGCCAGCAGCGGGGACAGGAGCTTCTCTGGAAACACCATATATTTT.